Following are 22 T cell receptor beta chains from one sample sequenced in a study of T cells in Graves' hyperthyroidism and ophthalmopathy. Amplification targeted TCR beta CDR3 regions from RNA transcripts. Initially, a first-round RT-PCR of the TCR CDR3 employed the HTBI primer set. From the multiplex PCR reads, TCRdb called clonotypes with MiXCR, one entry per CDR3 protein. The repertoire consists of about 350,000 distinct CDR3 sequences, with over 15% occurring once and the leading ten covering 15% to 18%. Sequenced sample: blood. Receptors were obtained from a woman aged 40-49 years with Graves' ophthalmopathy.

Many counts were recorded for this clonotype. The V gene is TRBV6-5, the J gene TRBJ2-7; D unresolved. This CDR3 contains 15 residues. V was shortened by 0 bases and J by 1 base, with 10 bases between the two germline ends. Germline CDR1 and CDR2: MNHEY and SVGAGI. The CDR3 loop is CASSYSGDGSYEQYF. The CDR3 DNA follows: TGTGCCAGCAGTTACTCGGGCGACGGTTCCTACGAGCAGTACTTC.

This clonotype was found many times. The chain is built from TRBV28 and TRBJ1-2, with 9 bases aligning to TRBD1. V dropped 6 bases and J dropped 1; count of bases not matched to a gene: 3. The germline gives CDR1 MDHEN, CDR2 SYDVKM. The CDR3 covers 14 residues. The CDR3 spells CASSMTGGNYGYTF. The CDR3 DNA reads TGTGCCAGCAGCATGACAGGGGGTAACTATGGCTACACCTTC.

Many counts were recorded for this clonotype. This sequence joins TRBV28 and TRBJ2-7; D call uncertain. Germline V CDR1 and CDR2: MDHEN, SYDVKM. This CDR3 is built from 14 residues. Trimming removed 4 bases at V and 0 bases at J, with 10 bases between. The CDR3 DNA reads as TGTGCCAGCAGTTCGGCCATCAGCTCCTACGAGCAGTACTTC. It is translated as CASSSAISSYEQYF. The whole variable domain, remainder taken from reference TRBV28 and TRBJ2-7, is DVKVTQSSRYLVKRTGEKVFLECVQDMDHENMFWYRQDPGLGLRLIYFSYDVKMKEKGDIPEGYSVSREKKERFSLILESASTNQTSMYLCASSSAISSYEQYFGPGTRLTVT.

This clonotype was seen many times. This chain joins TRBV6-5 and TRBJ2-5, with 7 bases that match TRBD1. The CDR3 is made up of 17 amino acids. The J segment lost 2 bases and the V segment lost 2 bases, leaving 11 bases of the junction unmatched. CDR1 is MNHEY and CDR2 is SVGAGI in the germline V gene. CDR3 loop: CASSYIWDSRNQETQYF. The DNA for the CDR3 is TGTGCCAGCAGTTACATTTGGGACAGCCGAAATCAAGAGACCCAGTACTTC.

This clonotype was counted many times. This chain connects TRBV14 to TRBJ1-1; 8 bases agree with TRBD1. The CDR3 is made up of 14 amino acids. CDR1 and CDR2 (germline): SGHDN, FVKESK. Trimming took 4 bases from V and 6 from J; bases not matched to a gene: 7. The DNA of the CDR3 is TGTGCCAGCAGCCTCACAGGGGGGTTCCCTGAAGCTTTCTTT. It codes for CASSLTGGFPEAFF.

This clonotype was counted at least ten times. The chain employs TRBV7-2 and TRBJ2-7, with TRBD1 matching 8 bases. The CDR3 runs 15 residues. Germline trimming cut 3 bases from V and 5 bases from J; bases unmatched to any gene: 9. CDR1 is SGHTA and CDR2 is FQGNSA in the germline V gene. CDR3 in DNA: TGTGCCAGCAGCTTTTTAGGACAGGGAAAAAACGAGCAGTACTTC. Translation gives CASSFLGQGKNEQYF.

DNA for the CDR3: TGCAGTGCTACTAGCGGGAGGCTCGAGCAGTACTTC. Its translation: CSATSGRLEQYF. The chain joins TRBV20-1 to TRBJ2-7, with 11 positions matching TRBD2. Trimming took 4 bases from V and 6 from J; bases not matched to a gene: 2. The CDR3 sequence is 12 residues long. Germline CDR1 and CDR2: DFQATT and SNEGSKA (reference sequence).

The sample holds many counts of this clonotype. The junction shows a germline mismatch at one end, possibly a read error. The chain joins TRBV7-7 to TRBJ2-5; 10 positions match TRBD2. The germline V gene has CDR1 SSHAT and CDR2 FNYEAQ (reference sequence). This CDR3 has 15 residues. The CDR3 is CASSSLAGDGETQYF. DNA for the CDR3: TGTGCTAGCAGCTCTCTAGCGGGAGACGGGGAGACCCAGTACTTC.

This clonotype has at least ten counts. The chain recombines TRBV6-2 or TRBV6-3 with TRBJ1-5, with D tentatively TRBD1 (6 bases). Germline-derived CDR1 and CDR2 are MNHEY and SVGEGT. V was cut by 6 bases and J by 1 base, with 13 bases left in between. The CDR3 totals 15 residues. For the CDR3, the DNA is TGTGCCAGCAGCGGGGCAGGGGTAAGCAATCAGCCCCAGCATTTT. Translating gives CASSGAGVSNQPQHF.

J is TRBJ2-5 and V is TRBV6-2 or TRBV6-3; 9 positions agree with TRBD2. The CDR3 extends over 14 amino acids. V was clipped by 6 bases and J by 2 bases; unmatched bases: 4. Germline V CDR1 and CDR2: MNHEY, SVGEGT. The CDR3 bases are TGTGCCAGCAGGTTTAGCGGGGGACAAGAGACCCAGTACTTC. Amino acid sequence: CASRFSGGQETQYF.

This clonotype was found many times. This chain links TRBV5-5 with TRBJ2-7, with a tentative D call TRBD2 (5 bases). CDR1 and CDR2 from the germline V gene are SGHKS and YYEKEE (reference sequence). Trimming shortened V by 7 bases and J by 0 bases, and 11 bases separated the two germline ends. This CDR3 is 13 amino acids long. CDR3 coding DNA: TGTGCCAGCGGAACTGACTACTCCTACGAGCAGTACTTC. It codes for CASGTDYSYEQYF.

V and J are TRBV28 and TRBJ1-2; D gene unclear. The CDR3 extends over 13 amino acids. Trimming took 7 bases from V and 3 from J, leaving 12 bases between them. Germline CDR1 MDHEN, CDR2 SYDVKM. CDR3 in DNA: TGTGCCAGCATCCCTTTCCGCTACTATGGCTACACCTTC. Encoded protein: CASIPFRYYGYTF.

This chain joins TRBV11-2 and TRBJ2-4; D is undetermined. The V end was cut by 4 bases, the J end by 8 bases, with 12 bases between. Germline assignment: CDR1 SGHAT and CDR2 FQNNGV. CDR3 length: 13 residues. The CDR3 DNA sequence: TGTGCCAGCAGCTCAATTCCCGAGGACATTCAGTACTTC. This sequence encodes CASSSIPEDIQYF.

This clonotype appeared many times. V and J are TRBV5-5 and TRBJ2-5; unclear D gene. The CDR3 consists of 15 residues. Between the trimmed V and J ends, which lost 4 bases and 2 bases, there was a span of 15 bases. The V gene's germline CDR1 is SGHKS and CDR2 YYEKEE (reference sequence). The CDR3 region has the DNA TGTGCCAGCAGCCCGATGCCCACTCTTCAAGAGACCCAGTACTTC. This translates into CASSPMPTLQETQYF.

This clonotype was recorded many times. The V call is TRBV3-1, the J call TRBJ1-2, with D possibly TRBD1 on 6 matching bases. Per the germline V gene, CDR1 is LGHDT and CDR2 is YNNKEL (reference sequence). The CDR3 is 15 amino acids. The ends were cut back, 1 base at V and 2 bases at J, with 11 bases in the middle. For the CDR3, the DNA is TGTGCCAGCAGCCAAGGGGCAGGGGACAACTATGGCTACACCTTC. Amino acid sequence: CASSQGAGDNYGYTF.

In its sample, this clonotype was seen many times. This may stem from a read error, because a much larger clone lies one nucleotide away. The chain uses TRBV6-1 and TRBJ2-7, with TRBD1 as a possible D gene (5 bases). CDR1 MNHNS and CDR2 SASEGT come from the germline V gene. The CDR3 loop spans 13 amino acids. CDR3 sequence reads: CTSSATASYEQYF. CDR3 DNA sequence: TGTACCAGCAGTGCGACAGCGTCCTACGAGCAGTACTTC.

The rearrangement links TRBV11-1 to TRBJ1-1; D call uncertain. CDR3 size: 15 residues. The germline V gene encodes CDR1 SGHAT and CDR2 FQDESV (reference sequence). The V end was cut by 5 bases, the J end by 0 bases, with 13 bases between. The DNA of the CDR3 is TGTGCCAGCAGCCCTCGGGTCGAGGTGAACACTGAAGCTTTCTTT. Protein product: CASSPRVEVNTEAFF.

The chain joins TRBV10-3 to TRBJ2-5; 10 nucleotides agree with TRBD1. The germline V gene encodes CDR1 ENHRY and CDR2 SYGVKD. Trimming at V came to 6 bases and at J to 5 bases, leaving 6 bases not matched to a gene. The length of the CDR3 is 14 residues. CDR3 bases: TGTGCCATCAGGGAGACAGGGGGCGCGGAGACCCAGTACTTC. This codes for CAIRETGGAETQYF.

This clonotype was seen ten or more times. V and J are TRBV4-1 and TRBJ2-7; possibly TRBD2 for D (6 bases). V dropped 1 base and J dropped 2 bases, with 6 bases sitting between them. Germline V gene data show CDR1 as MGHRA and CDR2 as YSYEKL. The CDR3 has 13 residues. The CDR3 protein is CASSQGLAYEQYF. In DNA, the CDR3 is TGCGCCAGCAGCCAAGGACTAGCCTACGAGCAGTACTTC.

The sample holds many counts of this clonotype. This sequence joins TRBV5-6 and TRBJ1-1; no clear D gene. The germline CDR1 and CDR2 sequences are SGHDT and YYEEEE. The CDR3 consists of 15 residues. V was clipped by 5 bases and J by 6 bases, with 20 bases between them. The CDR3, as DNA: TGTGCCAGCAGTCCCGGTGGGCTTGTCAACCCTGAAGCTTTCTTT. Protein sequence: CASSPGGLVNPEAFF.

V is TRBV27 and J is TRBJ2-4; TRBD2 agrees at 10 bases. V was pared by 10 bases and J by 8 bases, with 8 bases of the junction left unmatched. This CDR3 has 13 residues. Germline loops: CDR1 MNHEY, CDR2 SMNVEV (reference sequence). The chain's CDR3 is CATKAGGPYIQYF. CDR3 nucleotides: TGTGCCACCAAAGCGGGAGGGCCTTACATTCAGTACTTC.

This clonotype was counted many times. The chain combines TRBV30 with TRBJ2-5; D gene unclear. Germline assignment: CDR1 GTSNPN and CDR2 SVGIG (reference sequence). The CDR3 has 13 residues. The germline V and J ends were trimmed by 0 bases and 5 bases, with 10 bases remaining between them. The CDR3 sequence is CAWSVRGAETQYF. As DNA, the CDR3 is TGTGCCTGGAGTGTAAGAGGCGCTGAGACCCAGTACTTC.